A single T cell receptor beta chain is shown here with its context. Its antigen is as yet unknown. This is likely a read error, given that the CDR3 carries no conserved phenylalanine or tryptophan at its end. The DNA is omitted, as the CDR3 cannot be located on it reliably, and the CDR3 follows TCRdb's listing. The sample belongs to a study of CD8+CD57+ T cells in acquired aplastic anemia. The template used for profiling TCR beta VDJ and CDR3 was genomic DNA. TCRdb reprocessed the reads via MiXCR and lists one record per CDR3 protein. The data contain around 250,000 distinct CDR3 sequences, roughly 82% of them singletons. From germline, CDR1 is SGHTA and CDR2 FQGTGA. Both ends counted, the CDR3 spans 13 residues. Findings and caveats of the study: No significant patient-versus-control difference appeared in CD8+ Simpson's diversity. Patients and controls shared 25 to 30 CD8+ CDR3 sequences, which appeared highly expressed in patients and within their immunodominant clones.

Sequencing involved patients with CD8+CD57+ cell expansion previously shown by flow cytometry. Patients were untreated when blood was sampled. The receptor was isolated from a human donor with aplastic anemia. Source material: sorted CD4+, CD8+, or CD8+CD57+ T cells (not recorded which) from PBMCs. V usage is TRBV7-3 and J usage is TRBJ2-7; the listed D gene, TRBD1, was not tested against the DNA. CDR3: CASSVGVPPYNDH.